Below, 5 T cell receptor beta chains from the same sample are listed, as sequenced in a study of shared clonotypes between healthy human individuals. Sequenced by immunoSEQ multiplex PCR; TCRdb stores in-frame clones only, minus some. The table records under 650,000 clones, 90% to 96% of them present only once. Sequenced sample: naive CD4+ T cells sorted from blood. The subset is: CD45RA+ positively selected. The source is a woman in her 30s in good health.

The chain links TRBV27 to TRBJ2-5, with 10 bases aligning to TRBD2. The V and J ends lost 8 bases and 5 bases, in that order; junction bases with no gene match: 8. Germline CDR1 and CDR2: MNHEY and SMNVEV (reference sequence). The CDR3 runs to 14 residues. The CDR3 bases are TGTGCCAGCGGGTTAGGACTAGCGGTGGAGACCCAGTACTTC. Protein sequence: CASGLGLAVETQYF.

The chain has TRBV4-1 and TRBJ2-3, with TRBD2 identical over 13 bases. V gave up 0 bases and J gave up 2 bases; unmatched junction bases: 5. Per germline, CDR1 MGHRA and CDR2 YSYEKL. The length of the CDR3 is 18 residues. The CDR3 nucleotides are TGCGCCAGCAGCCAAGATTATACTAGCGGGAGGGACACAGATACGCAGTATTTT. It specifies CASSQDYTSGRDTDTQYF.

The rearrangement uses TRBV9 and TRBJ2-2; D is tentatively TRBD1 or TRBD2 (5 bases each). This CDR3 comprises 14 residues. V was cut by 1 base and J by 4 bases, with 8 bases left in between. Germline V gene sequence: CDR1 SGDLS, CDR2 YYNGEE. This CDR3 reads CASSVFGTTGELFF. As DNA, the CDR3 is TGTGCCAGCAGCGTATTTGGGACCACCGGGGAGCTGTTTTTT.

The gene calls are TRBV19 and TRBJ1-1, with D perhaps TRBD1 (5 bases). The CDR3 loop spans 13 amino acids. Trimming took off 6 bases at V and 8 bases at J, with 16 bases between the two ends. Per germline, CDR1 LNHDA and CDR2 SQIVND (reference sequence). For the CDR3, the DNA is TGTGCCAGTAGCCTAACCCAGGGCTTGGAAGCTTTCTTT. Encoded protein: CASSLTQGLEAFF.

The CDR3 spells CASGTGPTSSGANVLTF. The CDR3 region has the DNA TGTGCCAGCGGGACAGGGCCGACGAGCTCTGGGGCCAACGTCCTGACTTTC. This rearrangement joins TRBV28 to TRBJ2-6, with 9 bases lining up with TRBD1. The CDR3 covers 17 residues. Germline V gene data show CDR1 as MDHEN and CDR2 as SYDVKM. Trimming at V came to 8 bases and at J to 0 bases, leaving 8 bases not matched to a gene.